The 29 T cell receptor beta chains below all came from one sample that was sequenced in a study of identical twins. TCRdb reprocessed the 5' RACE reads with MiXCR, giving one entry per CDR3 protein. The sample has 500,000 to 600,000 distinct CDR3 sequences, roughly 21% seen once. A further study also used this sample, focusing on T cells expressing NK-cell markers.

Sequenced: CD4+ T cells sorted from blood. These TCRs come from a woman aged 18-29 years in good health.

This clonotype appeared a few times. The chain has TRBV20-1 and TRBJ2-3, with D perhaps assigned TRBD1 or TRBD2 (5 bases each). The germline V gene encodes CDR1 DFQATT and CDR2 SNEGSKA (reference sequence). The CDR3 is 16 residues long. Trimming took off 0 bases at V and 4 bases at J, with 17 bases between the two ends. The CDR3 loop reads CSARELGSGTPDTQYF. As DNA, the CDR3 is TGCAGTGCTAGAGAATTGGGTTCTGGGACCCCAGATACGCAGTATTTT.

A few counts support this clonotype. DNA for the CDR3: TGCAGTGCCCTAACTCCCTTACGCTCCTACGAGCAGTACTTC. Translation: CSALTPLRSYEQYF. J is TRBJ2-7 and V is TRBV20-1; D gene ambiguous. The ends were cut back, 6 bases at V and 0 bases at J, with 15 bases in the middle. Germline V gene data show CDR1 as DFQATT and CDR2 as SNEGSKA (reference sequence). CDR3 length: 14 amino acids.

This clonotype came up a few times. This chain joins TRBV5-1 and TRBJ2-5; 7 bases are a match to TRBD2. Per germline, CDR1 SGHRS and CDR2 YFSETQ. The J segment lost 5 bases and the V segment lost 0 bases, leaving 7 bases of the junction unmatched. CDR3 length: 15 residues. CDR3 sequence (DNA): TGCGCCAGCAGCTTGGCCCCGGGGGGAAGTGAGACCCAGTACTTC. As protein: CASSLAPGGSETQYF.

The chain joins TRBV5-1 to TRBJ2-2, with D possibly matching TRBD2 (5 bases). The CDR3 totals 16 residues. Germline assignment: CDR1 SGHRS and CDR2 YFSETQ. The V gene lost 5 bases and the J gene lost 5 bases, with 19 bases spanning the gap. The CDR3: CASSHRTRAPTGELFF. The CDR3 DNA reads TGCGCCAGCAGTCATCGGACGAGGGCCCCAACCGGGGAGCTGTTTTTT.

This clonotype was found a few times. The V gene is TRBV20-1, the J gene TRBJ1-6, with D perhaps matching TRBD1 (5 bases). Germline assignment: CDR1 DFQATT and CDR2 SNEGSKA (reference sequence). The V end lost 2 bases, the J end lost 4 bases, and 9 bases lay between the germline ends. The CDR3 extends over 14 amino acids. CDR3 residues: CSARRDRYNSPLHF. Here the CDR3 DNA reads TGCAGTGCTAGAAGGGACCGATATAATTCACCCCTCCACTTT.

This clonotype was observed at least ten times. CDR3 nucleotide sequence: TGTGCCAGCAGCTTGGATATGGCACGGGCGGACTATGGCTACACCTTC. Protein product: CASSLDMARADYGYTF. The chain is built from TRBV5-8 and TRBJ1-2; D is unresolved. Trimming took off 0 bases at V and 3 bases at J, with 15 bases between the two ends. The CDR3 totals 16 residues. Germline V gene lookup returns CDR1 SGHTS and CDR2 YDEGEE.

Ten or more counts support this clonotype. The gene calls are TRBV15 and TRBJ2-5, with 7 bases lining up with TRBD2. Germline V CDR1 and CDR2: LNHNV, YYDKDF (reference sequence). V was pared by 3 bases and J by 5 bases, with 3 bases of the junction left unmatched. This CDR3 region has 13 residues. In nucleotides, the CDR3 is TGTGCCACCAGCAGGGCACTAGCGGAGACCCAGTACTTC. This encodes CATSRALAETQYF.

This clonotype was observed at least ten times. The gene calls are TRBV12-3 or TRBV12-4 and TRBJ2-7; D is tentatively TRBD1 or TRBD2 (6 bases each). Trimming removed 4 bases from V and 6 bases from J, with 10 bases in between. This CDR3 has 12 amino acids. CDR3: CASSYEGGEQYF. CDR3 sequence (DNA): TGTGCCAGCAGTTACGAGGGGGGCGAGCAGTACTTC.

V and J are TRBV20-1 and TRBJ2-7; 10 bases are a match to TRBD2. This CDR3 has 14 residues. V was pared by 3 bases and J by 4 bases, with 6 bases of the junction left unmatched. Germline assignment: CDR1 DFQATT and CDR2 SNEGSKA (reference sequence). CDR3 region: CSASPSGRRYEQYF. The CDR3 DNA reads as TGCAGTGCTAGTCCTAGCGGGAGACGGTACGAGCAGTACTTC.

CDR3: CSASEGPKLFF. The CDR3 nucleotides read TGCAGTGCTAGTGAGGGCCCGAAACTGTTTTTT. This chain connects TRBV20-1 to TRBJ1-4; D is uncertain. This CDR3 spans 11 amino acids. Germline V gene data show CDR1 as DFQATT and CDR2 as SNEGSKA (reference sequence). V lost 3 bases, J lost 11 bases, and 10 bases lay in between.

V gene TRBV7-6 combines with J gene TRBJ2-6; D is possibly TRBD1 (6 bases). V was clipped by 3 bases and J by 0 bases, with 9 bases between them. The CDR3 sequence is 16 residues long. Germline V lookup: CDR1 SGHVS, CDR2 FNYEAQ. The CDR3 region has the DNA TGTGCCAGCAGCTTCGACAGGTTCTCTGGGGCCAACGTCCTGACTTTC. Translation gives CASSFDRFSGANVLTF.

The chain couples TRBV2 to TRBJ2-1, with D perhaps given as TRBD1 or TRBD2 (5 bases each). Germline V gene data show CDR1 as SNHLY and CDR2 as FYNNEI. The CDR3 runs 13 residues. The germline V and J ends were trimmed by 6 bases and 8 bases, with 14 bases remaining between them. CDR3 nucleotide sequence: TGTGCCAGCAGCCTAGAGGGGCTCGATGAGCAGTTCTTC. This gives the protein CASSLEGLDEQFF.

This clonotype was seen more than once but under ten times. The rearrangement uses TRBV10-3 and TRBJ2-3, with TRBD2 matching 14 bases. Germline loops: CDR1 ENHRY, CDR2 SYGVKD. This CDR3 spans 15 amino acids. Trimming cost V 6 bases and J 5 bases; bases outside gene matches: 4. Here the CDR3 DNA reads TGTGCCATCAGCCCGGGACTAGCGGGAGAAGATACGCAGTATTTT. It encodes CAISPGLAGEDTQYF.

The CDR3 spells CSARDVAGSYNEQFF. CDR3 bases: TGCAGTGCTAGGGACGTAGCGGGATCCTACAATGAGCAGTTCTTC. The chain links TRBV20-1 to TRBJ2-1; the match to TRBD2 covers 8 bases. The CDR3 length is 15 residues. CDR1 DFQATT and CDR2 SNEGSKA come from the germline V gene (reference sequence). The ends lost 3 bases at V and 1 base at J; junction bases unmatched: 5.

This clonotype has a handful of counts. The rearrangement joins TRBV5-1 to TRBJ2-7, with D maybe TRBD1 (5 bases). The CDR3 is 14 amino acids. Trimming took 2 bases from V and 3 from J, leaving 12 bases between them. Germline V gene lookup returns CDR1 SGHRS and CDR2 YFSETQ. CDR3 loop: CASSFSGFLYEQYF. The CDR3 DNA reads TGCGCCAGCAGCTTTTCAGGGTTTCTCTACGAGCAGTACTTC.

This clonotype turned up a few times. V and J are TRBV4-3 and TRBJ2-2, with TRBD2 matching over 11 bases. There are 18 residues in the CDR3. The V and J ends lost 3 bases and 3 bases, in that order; junction bases with no gene match: 9. Germline V gene sequence: CDR1 LGHNA, CDR2 YSLEER. The CDR3 bases are TGCGCCAGCAGCCAGCGACTCGGACTAGCGGGCTACACCGGGGAGCTGTTTTTT. Translated, it gives CASSQRLGLAGYTGELFF.

This clonotype was seen a few times. V usage is TRBV5-1 and J usage is TRBJ1-1, with a weak D call TRBD1 (5 bases). Trimming left V 0 bases short and J 7 bases short, with 13 bases between. Germline V CDR1 and CDR2: SGHRS, YFSETQ. This CDR3 contains 14 residues. As DNA, the CDR3 is TGCGCCAGCAGCTTGGGAGGGGCGATAAATGAAGCTTTCTTT. Amino acids: CASSLGGAINEAFF. The whole variable domain, filled in from reference TRBV5-1 and TRBJ1-1, reads KAGVTQTPRYLIKTRGQQVTLSCSPISGHRSVSWYQQTPGQGLQFLFEYFSETQRNKGNFPGRFSGRQFSNSRSEMNVSTLELGDSALYLCASSLGGAINEAFFGQGTRLTVV.

The rearrangement uses TRBV5-6 and TRBJ1-2; D not certain. The CDR3 is 13 residues long. The V and J ends lost 0 bases and 8 bases respectively, with 11 bases between them. Germline V gene sequence: CDR1 SGHDT, CDR2 YYEEEE. CDR3 sequence reads: CASSLAVLEGYTF. CDR3 in DNA: TGTGCCAGCAGCTTGGCGGTTTTGGAGGGCTACACCTTC.

This clonotype was counted at least ten times. The chain carries TRBV29-1 and TRBJ2-2; 8 bases match TRBD2. V trimming: 6 bases; J trimming: 5 bases; junction bases outside the gene matches: 8. The CDR3 spans 14 residues. From germline, CDR1 is SQVTM and CDR2 ANQGSEA. The chain's CDR3 is CSVMRGATTGELFF. CDR3 coding DNA: TGCAGCGTGATGCGGGGGGCCACGACCGGGGAGCTGTTTTTT.

The chain employs TRBV7-2 and TRBJ1-1; no definite D call. V was shortened by 2 bases and J by 4 bases, with 11 bases between the two germline ends. Germline values: CDR1 SGHTA, CDR2 FQGNSA. The CDR3 has 14 residues. The CDR3 DNA reads as TGTGCCAGCAGCTTACTGGTTCAGGCCACTGAAGCTTTCTTT. Its protein is CASSLLVQATEAFF.

This clonotype occurred a few times. A much larger clone is a single base away; this may be a read error. V is TRBV7-2 and J is TRBJ2-3, with D maybe TRBD2 (5 bases). There are 14 residues in the CDR3. With 2 bases removed from V and 2 bases from J, the gap between germline ends came to 8 bases. CDR1 is SGHTA, CDR2 FQGNSA, per germline. The CDR3 sequence: CASSLYGNTDTQYF. CDR3 in DNA: TGTGCCAGCAGCTTATACGGGAACACAGATACGCAGTATTTT.

This clonotype occurred a few times. This chain connects TRBV10-3 to TRBJ2-1, with 9 bases fitting TRBD2. The CDR3 spans 13 residues. V dropped 8 bases and J dropped 2; count of bases not matched to a gene: 1. CDR1 is ENHRY and CDR2 is SYGVKD in the germline V gene. CDR3: CAIASGTYNEQFF. In DNA form, the CDR3 reads TGTGCCATCGCTAGCGGGACCTACAATGAGCAGTTCTTC.

The V and J genes are TRBV11-2 and TRBJ2-7; 10 nucleotides align to TRBD2. Trimming cost V 5 bases and J 7 bases; bases outside gene matches: 23. Germline V CDR1 and CDR2: SGHAT, FQNNGV. This CDR3 comprises 19 residues. The CDR3 protein is CASSGTGQASSGSLGEQYF. In nucleotides, the CDR3 is TGTGCCAGCAGCGGAACGGGACAGGCCTCTAGCGGGAGCCTTGGGGAGCAGTACTTC. Using reference TRBV11-2 and TRBJ2-7 for the parts outside the CDR3, the full variable domain is EAGVAQSPRYKIIEKRQSVAFWCNPISGHATLYWYQQILGQGPKLLIQFQNNGVVDDSQLPKDRFSAERLKGVDSTLKIQPAKLEDSAVYLCASSGTGQASSGSLGEQYFGPGTRLTVT.

The V call is TRBV20-1, the J call TRBJ1-1; 10 bases agree with TRBD1. This CDR3 region has 15 residues. The ends lost 3 bases at V and 1 base at J; junction bases unmatched: 5. Germline CDR1 is DFQATT and CDR2 is SNEGSKA (reference sequence). The CDR3 spells CSASKGQGWNTEAFF. The CDR3 bases are TGCAGTGCTAGCAAGGGACAGGGGTGGAACACTGAAGCTTTCTTT.

This clonotype occurred many times. The genes are TRBV29-1 and TRBJ1-1; D possibly corresponds to TRBD1 (6 bases). V lost 7 bases, J lost 9 bases, and 12 bases lay in between. The length of the CDR3 is 10 residues. CDR1 and CDR2 (germline): SQVTM, ANQGSEA. CDR3 region: CSGRQGKAFF. For the CDR3, the DNA is TGCAGCGGCCGGCAGGGGAAAGCTTTCTTT.

The chain carries TRBV11-2 and TRBJ2-7, with no clear D. This CDR3 is built from 14 residues. V dropped 6 bases and J dropped 3 bases, with 15 bases sitting between them. Germline values: CDR1 SGHAT, CDR2 FQNNGV. The CDR3 region has the DNA TGTGCCAGCAGTCAATTGTCGGCTTACTACGAGCAGTACTTC. It encodes CASSQLSAYYEQYF.

This clonotype came up many times. The chain links TRBV3-1 to TRBJ2-7; possibly TRBD2 for D (5 bases). This CDR3 region has 12 residues. Germline CDR1 reads LGHDT; CDR2 reads YNNKEL (reference sequence). Trimming removed 2 bases at V and 6 bases at J, with 8 bases between. Written as DNA, the CDR3 is TGTGCCAGCAGCCAATCGGGATCCGAGCAGTACTTC. Translating gives CASSQSGSEQYF.

This chain joins TRBV6-2 or TRBV6-3 and TRBJ2-2, with 10 positions matching TRBD2. After removal of 8 bases from V and 0 bases from J, the junction contained 9 bases not matched to a gene. The CDR3 has 17 residues. Germline V gene data show CDR1 as MNHEY and CDR2 as SVGEGT. The CDR3 DNA sequence: TGTGCCAGCCTACTAGCGGGATACCACCCGAACACCGGGGAGCTGTTTTTT. This encodes CASLLAGYHPNTGELFF.

Ten or more counts support this clonotype. The chain is built from TRBV7-9 and TRBJ1-2, with 9 bases fitting TRBD1. Looked up from germline, CDR1 is SEHNR and CDR2 is FQNEAQ (reference sequence). With V trimmed by 10 bases and J by 4 bases, 25 bases remained unmatched. This CDR3 is built from 19 residues. The DNA for the CDR3 is TGTGCCACGTCCGGGACAGGGTCCCCGGAGTCCCTGTCCCCCTATGGCTACACCTTC. Its protein product is CATSGTGSPESLSPYGYTF.